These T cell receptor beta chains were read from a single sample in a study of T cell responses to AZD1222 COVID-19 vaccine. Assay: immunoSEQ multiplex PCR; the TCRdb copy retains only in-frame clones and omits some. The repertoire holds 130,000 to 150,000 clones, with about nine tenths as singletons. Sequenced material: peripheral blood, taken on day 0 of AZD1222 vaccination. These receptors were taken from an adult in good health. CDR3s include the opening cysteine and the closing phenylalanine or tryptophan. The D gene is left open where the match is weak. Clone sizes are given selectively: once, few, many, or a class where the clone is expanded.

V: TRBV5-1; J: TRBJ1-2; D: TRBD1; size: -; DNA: TGCGCCAGCAGGGTTGGACAGGGGGACTATGGCTACACCTTC; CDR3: CASRVGQGDYGYTF
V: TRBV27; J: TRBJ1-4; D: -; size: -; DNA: TGTGCCAGCAGTTACACAGGGATTAATGAAAAACTGTTTTTT; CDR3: CASSYTGINEKLFF
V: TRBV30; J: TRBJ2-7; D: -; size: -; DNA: TGTGCCTGGAGTGAACTGGGGTATGGGGACGAGCAGTACTTC; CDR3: CAWSELGYGDEQYF
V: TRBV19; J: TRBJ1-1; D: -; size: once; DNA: TGTGCCAGTAGTATACCCAATTGGGTTAACACTGAAGCTTTCTTT; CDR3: CASSIPNWVNTEAFF
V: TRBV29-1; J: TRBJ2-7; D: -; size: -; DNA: TGCAGCGTTGGGTTTTCCTACGAGCAGTACTTC; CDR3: CSVGFSYEQYF
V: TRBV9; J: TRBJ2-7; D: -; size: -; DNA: TGTGCCAGCAGCGTAGGTAGCGGCCAGGGAGGCAAGCAGTACTTC; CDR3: CASSVGSGQGGKQYF
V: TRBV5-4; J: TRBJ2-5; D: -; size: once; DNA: TGTGCCAGCAGCTTGGGGGCCAGGCAGGAGACCCAGTACTTC; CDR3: CASSLGARQETQYF
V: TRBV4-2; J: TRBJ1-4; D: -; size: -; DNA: TGTGCCAGCAGCCAAGATAGAGAGGGGTGGGCTAATGAAAAACTGTTTTTT; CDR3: CASSQDREGWANEKLFF
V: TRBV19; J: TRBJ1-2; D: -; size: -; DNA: TGTGCCAGTAGTATGCAGCTACCCATAACCCCCTATGGCTACACCTTC; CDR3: CASSMQLPITPYGYTF
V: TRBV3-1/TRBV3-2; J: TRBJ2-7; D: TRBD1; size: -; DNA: TGTGCCAGCAGCCAAGAAGGGACAGGGGTTCCCTACGAGCAGTACTTC; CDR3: CASSQEGTGVPYEQYF
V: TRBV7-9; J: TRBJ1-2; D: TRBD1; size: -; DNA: TGTGCCAGCAGCCGGGACAGGGTTCCAACTTATGGCTACACCTTC; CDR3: CASSRDRVPTYGYTF
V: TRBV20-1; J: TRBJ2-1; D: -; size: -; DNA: TGCAGTGCTAGAGTCGTTAATGAGCAGTTCTTC; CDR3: CSARVVNEQFF
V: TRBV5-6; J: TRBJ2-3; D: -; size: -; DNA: TGTGCCAGCAGCTTGGATAGGCCGGTGGATACGCAGTATTTT; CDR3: CASSLDRPVDTQYF
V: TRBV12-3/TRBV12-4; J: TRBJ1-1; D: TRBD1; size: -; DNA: TGTGCCAGCAGTTTACAGGGGGTTAGAGCTTTCTTT; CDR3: CASSLQGVRAFF
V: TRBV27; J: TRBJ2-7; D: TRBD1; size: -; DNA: TGTGCCAGCAGTTCCCCCGGACAGGGCGGCGAGCAGTACTTC; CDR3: CASSSPGQGGEQYF
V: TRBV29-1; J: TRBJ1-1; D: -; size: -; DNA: TGCAGCGTTGAACGATCAGTTAGCACTGAAGCTTTCTTT; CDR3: CSVERSVSTEAFF
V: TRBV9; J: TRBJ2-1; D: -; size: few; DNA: TGTGCCAGCAGCTTCACTAGCCCGGGAGAGCAGTTCTTC; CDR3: CASSFTSPGEQFF
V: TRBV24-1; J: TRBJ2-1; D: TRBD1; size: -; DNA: TGTGCCACCTCCCCCATACCGGGACAGGGTACCTACAATGAGCAGTTCTTC; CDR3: CATSPIPGQGTYNEQFF
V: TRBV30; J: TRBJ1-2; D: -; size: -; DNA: TGTGTCTGGGGGACTAACTATGGCTACACCTTC; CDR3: CVWGTNYGYTF
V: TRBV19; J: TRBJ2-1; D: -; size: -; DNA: TGTGCCAGTAGTATTAGACGGAGCTCCTACAATGAGCAGTTCTTC; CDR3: CASSIRRSSYNEQFF
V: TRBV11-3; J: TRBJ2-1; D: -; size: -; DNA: TGTGCCAGCAGCGCATACAGGGTTTTGAATGAGCAGTTCTTC; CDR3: CASSAYRVLNEQFF
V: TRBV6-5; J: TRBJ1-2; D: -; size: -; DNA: TGTGCCAGCAAACCAACAGTTCTAGCTAACTATGGCTACACCTTC; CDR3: CASKPTVLANYGYTF
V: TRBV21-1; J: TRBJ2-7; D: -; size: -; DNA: TGTGCCAGCAGGCACCGGGACTTCCACGAGCAGTACTTC; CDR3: CASRHRDFHEQYF
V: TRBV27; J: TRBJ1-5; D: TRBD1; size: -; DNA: TGTGCCAGCAGTTATCGAGGGGACAGGGCTTTCAATCAGCCCCAGCATTTT; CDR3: CASSYRGDRAFNQPQHF
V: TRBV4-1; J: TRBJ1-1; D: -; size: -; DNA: TGCGCCAGCAGCCAAGGTACAGGCAGGGTCACTGAAGCTTTCTTT; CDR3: CASSQGTGRVTEAFF
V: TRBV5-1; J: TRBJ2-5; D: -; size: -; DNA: TGCGCCAGCAGCTTGGGACAGCCAACCCAAGAGACCCAGTACTTC; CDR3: CASSLGQPTQETQYF
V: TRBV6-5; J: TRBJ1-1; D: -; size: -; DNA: TGTGCCAGCAGTAGACTCGGGACTGAAGCTTTCTTT; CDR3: CASSRLGTEAFF
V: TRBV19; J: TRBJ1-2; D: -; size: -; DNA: TGTGCCAGTAGTATAGAGGCGGGCATAAATGGCTACACCTTC; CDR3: CASSIEAGINGYTF
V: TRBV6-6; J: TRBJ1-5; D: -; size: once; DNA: TGTGCCAGCAGTTCCCCAGGGTCCGACAATCAGCCCCAGCATTTT; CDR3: CASSSPGSDNQPQHF
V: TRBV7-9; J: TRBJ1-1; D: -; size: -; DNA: TGTGCCAGCAGCTTGCACCGGGACTGGAACACTGAAGCTTTCTTT; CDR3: CASSLHRDWNTEAFF
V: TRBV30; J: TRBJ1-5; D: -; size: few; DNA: TGTGCCTGGAGGGGGGGTTTAAGCAATCAGCCCCAGCATTTT; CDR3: CAWRGGLSNQPQHF
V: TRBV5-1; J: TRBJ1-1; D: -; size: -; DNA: TGCGCCAGCAGCTTGTCTCTTACAGCTGCGAACACTGAAGCTTTCTTT; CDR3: CASSLSLTAANTEAFF
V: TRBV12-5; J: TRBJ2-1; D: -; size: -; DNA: TGTGCTAGTGGGGGGCGTAAGGACTACAATGAGCAGTTCTTC; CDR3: CASGGRKDYNEQFF